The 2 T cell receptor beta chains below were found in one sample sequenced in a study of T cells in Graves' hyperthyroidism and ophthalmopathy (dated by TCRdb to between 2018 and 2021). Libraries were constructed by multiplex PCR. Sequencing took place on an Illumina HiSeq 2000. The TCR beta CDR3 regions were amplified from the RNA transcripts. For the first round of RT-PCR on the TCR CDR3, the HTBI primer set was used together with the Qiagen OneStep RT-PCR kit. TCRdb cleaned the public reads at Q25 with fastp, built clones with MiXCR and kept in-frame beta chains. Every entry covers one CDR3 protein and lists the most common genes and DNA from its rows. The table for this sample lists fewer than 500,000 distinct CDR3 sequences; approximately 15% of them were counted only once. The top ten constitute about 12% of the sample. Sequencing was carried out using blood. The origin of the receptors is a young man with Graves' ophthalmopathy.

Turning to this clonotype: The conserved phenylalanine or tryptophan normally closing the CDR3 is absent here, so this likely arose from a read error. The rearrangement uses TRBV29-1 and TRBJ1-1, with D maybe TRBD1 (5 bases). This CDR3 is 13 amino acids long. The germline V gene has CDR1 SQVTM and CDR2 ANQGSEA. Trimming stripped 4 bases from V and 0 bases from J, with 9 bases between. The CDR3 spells CSVAGTVNTEAFS. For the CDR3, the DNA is TGCAGCGTTGCCGGGACGGTGAACACTGAAGCTTTCTCT.

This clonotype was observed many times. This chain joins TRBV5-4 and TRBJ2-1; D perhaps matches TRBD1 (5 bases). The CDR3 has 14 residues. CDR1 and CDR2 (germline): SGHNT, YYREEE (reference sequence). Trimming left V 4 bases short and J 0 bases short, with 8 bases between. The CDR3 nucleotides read TGTGCCAGCAGCATCGACAGCTCCTACAATGAGCAGTTCTTC. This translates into CASSIDSSYNEQFF.